Below are 24 T cell receptor beta chains sequenced from a single sample in a study of post-analysis software for immune sequencing data (dated by TCRdb to 2015 to 2017). The full study reports these points: Significantly higher frequencies in patients than in controls were found for roughly 5 TRBV segments, including TRBV5-6, TRBV5-1 and TRBV20-1.

These TCRs' antigens remain unknown. The library was made by PCR. Sequencing relied on an Illumina HiSeq 2500. To reduce PCR and sequencing biases, unique molecular identifiers were incorporated into the TCR beta cDNA libraries. Starting from the raw public reads, TCRdb applied fastp trimming at Q25, assembled clones with MiXCR and retained in-frame beta chains. A single entry per CDR3 protein holds the most common genes and DNA from its merged rows. Recorded for this sample are approximately 460,000 distinct CDR3 sequences; around 40% of them occurred a single time. Jointly, the top ten make up 9.5% to 13% of the sample. Sample: blood. The source is a girl aged 10 to 17 with multiple sclerosis.

This clonotype was seen a handful of times. The chain employs TRBV9 and TRBJ2-7; 9 bases are shared with TRBD2. This CDR3 comprises 17 residues. V lost 5 bases and J lost 0; bases outside the gene matches: 12. The germline V gene has CDR1 SGDLS and CDR2 YYNGEE. The DNA for the CDR3 is TGTGCCAGCAGTACACCTAGAACTAGCGGGTCCTCCTACGAGCAGTACTTC. The encoded protein is CASSTPRTSGSSYEQYF. The complete variable domain, with remaining parts taken from reference TRBV9 and TRBJ2-7, reads DSGVTQTPKHLITATGQRVTLRCSPRSGDLSVYWYQQSLDQGLQFLIQYYNGEERAKGNILERFSAQQFPDLHSELNLSSLELGDSALYFCASSTPRTSGSSYEQYFGPGTRLTVT.

The rearrangement links TRBV12-3 or TRBV12-4 to TRBJ1-5; D is unclear. The CDR3 runs 14 residues. Deletions cut 2 bases from V and 3 bases from J, with 8 bases between. The CDR3 loop is CASSLRQYNQPQHF. DNA for the CDR3: TGTGCCAGCAGTTTACGGCAATACAATCAGCCCCAGCATTTT.

V is TRBV27 and J is TRBJ2-3; maybe TRBD1 (5 bases). CDR3 length: 10 residues. Trimming shortened V by 5 bases and J by 8 bases, and 5 bases separated the two germline ends. Germline CDR1 and CDR2: MNHEY and SMNVEV (reference sequence). CDR3 nucleotide sequence: TGTGCCAGCAGTAGGGGTACGCAGTATTTT. This translates into CASSRGTQYF.

This clonotype has a handful of counts. J is TRBJ1-1 and V is TRBV20-1; TRBD1 agrees at 7 bases. This CDR3 is built from 13 residues. Trimming at V came to 5 bases and at J to 10 bases, leaving 13 bases not matched to a gene. Germline values: CDR1 DFQATT, CDR2 SNEGSKA (reference sequence). The CDR3 sequence is CSAFEGTAEAAFF. CDR3 DNA: TGCAGTGCTTTCGAGGGGACAGCGGAGGCAGCTTTCTTT.

This clonotype has more than one count but fewer than ten. At one end, the junction sequence differs from germline, possibly due to a read error. This sequence joins TRBV6-1 and TRBJ2-3, with TRBD2 identical over 7 bases. Germline V gene lookup returns CDR1 MNHNS and CDR2 SASEGT. This CDR3 contains 13 residues. CDR3 loop: CACRLAGWDTQYF. CDR3 bases: TGTGCCTGCAGACTAGCAGGCTGGGATACGCAGTATTTT.

This clonotype was picked up one time. A much bigger clone sits one base away, suggesting this may be a read error. The DNA for the CDR3 is TGTGCCAGCAGTTACTCGGGCAGCGGCGTCGGGGAGCTGTTTTTT. The encoded protein is CASSYSGSGVGELFF. The J gene is TRBJ2-2, the V gene TRBV6-5; D is possibly TRBD2 (5 bases). Germline loops: CDR1 MNHEY, CDR2 SVGAGI. Trimming cost V 0 bases and J 7 bases, with 12 bases left between them. This CDR3 region has 15 residues.

This clonotype has more than one count but fewer than ten. The chain carries TRBV29-1 and TRBJ1-1, with 7 bases fitting TRBD1. CDR1 is SQVTM, CDR2 ANQGSEA, per germline. The CDR3 contains 12 residues. J lost 8 bases, V lost 6 bases, and 9 bases had no gene match. The CDR3 coding sequence is TGCAGCGTCGCCGGGACAGCGGTAGAAGCTTTCTTT. Its protein product is CSVAGTAVEAFF.

CDR3 sequence reads: CASSLSMGLGDEQFF. In DNA form, the CDR3 reads TGTGCCAGCAGTTTATCTATGGGGCTAGGCGATGAGCAGTTCTTC. J is TRBJ2-1 and V is TRBV28; D may be TRBD1 (5 bases). The germline V gene has CDR1 MDHEN and CDR2 SYDVKM. This CDR3 spans 15 amino acids. V was pared by 1 base and J by 8 bases, with 15 bases between.

The CDR3, as DNA: TGCAGTGCTCAAATCGCGGGGGTCGACCGGGAGACCCAGTACTTC. Its protein product is CSAQIAGVDRETQYF. This chain connects TRBV20-1 to TRBJ2-5; 7 positions agree with TRBD2. After removal of 5 bases from V and 5 bases from J, the junction contained 14 bases not matched to a gene. The CDR3 runs to 15 residues. The V gene's germline CDR1 is DFQATT and CDR2 SNEGSKA (reference sequence).

The CDR3 DNA is TGCAGCGTTGTAGGTTCAGGGTTCGGCTCCTACGAGCAGTACTTC. This translates into CSVVGSGFGSYEQYF. The chain combines TRBV29-1 with TRBJ2-7; D might be TRBD1 (5 bases). This CDR3 is built from 15 residues. The ends were cut back, 4 bases at V and 0 bases at J, with 16 bases in the middle. Per germline, CDR1 SQVTM and CDR2 ANQGSEA.

The V and J genes are TRBV3-1 and TRBJ2-4; no clear D gene. The J call is uncertain, as TRBJ2-7 better fits the DNA end. The CDR3 contains 15 residues. Per germline, CDR1 LGHDT and CDR2 YNNKEL (reference sequence). The CDR3 protein is CASSQEIVYGYEQYF. The CDR3 bases are TGTGCCAGCAGCCAAGAAATTGTTTACGGGTACGAGCAGTACTTC.

V is TRBV4-1 and J is TRBJ1-2, with no clear D. CDR1 and CDR2 from the germline V gene are MGHRA and YSYEKL. The CDR3 runs to 17 residues. Trimming left V 6 bases short and J 0 bases short, with 20 bases between. CDR3 sequence (DNA): TGCGCCAGCAGACGACAATTCCTGGAGAGAGCTAACTATGGCTACACCTTC. Protein: CASRRQFLERANYGYTF.

This sequence joins TRBV3-1 and TRBJ2-1; the D is unclear. Trimming pared 1 base from V and 15 bases from J, leaving 13 bases between. CDR1 and CDR2 (germline): LGHDT, YNNKEL (reference sequence). This CDR3 is built from 12 residues. The CDR3 sequence is CASSQAETAPFF. The CDR3 nucleotides are TGTGCCAGCAGCCAAGCGGAAACTGCTCCGTTCTTC.

The chain couples TRBV21-1 to TRBJ2-3; the DNA was not compared with TRBD2, the D call given in the table. TRBV21-1 is termed a pseudogene. CDR3 length: 16 amino acids. The CDR3 DNA reads TGTGCCAGCAGCAACGGGAGGTATGCACGCACAGATACGCAGTATTTT. Protein sequence: CASSNGRYARTDTQYF.

J is TRBJ1-2 and V is TRBV29-1, with D tentatively TRBD1 (6 bases). CDR3 length equals 18 residues. The V and J ends lost 6 bases and 5 bases respectively, with 31 bases between them. Germline values: CDR1 SQVTM, CDR2 ANQGSEA. Here the CDR3 reads CSVGGSGGGRGTYYGYTF. Written as DNA, the CDR3 is TGCAGCGTCGGGGGGTCCGGCGGTGGCAGGGGAACCTATTATGGCTACACCTTC.

In this sample, this clonotype turned up a few times. The genes are TRBV6-6 and TRBJ2-3, with 10 bases identical to TRBD2. Germline V gives CDR1 MNHNY, CDR2 SVGAGI (reference sequence). CDR3 size: 16 residues. J was trimmed by 7 bases and V by 1 base; bases with no gene match: 8. The CDR3 reads CASSYWASGSVNTQYF. DNA of the CDR3: TGTGCCAGCAGTTACTGGGCTAGCGGGAGTGTAAATACGCAGTATTTT.

This clonotype was seen a handful of times. The rearrangement joins TRBV6-4 to TRBJ2-1, with D possibly TRBD2 on 6 matching bases. From germline, CDR1 is MRHNA and CDR2 SNTAGT. The ends were cut back, 3 bases at V and 5 bases at J, with 14 bases in the middle. The CDR3 sequence is 15 residues long. DNA of the CDR3: TGTGCCAGCAGTGAGAGCGGGCTTGGAAACAATGAGCAGTTCTTC. It codes for CASSESGLGNNEQFF.

This clonotype showed up just a few times. This sequence joins TRBV20-1 and TRBJ2-5, with TRBD1 matching over 7 bases. The length of the CDR3 is 14 residues. V lost 0 bases, J lost 2 bases, and 3 bases stayed unmatched. Germline values: CDR1 DFQATT, CDR2 SNEGSKA (reference sequence). The CDR3 region has the DNA TGCAGTGCTAGAGATCTGGGACAGCAAGAGACCCAGTACTTC. This gives the protein CSARDLGQQETQYF.

Comment on this clonotype: Its ends do not fully match the called genes, so a read error is possible. The chain uses TRBV20-1 and TRBJ1-6; D unresolved. The length of the CDR3 is 15 residues. The germline V gene encodes CDR1 DFQATT and CDR2 SNEGSKA (reference sequence). The DNA for the CDR3 is TGCAGTGCTCCCCGGGCAGGCTCCGATAATTCACCCCTCCACTTT. Amino acid sequence: CSAPRAGSDNSPLHF.

This clonotype appeared a few times. The chain uses TRBV6-6 and TRBJ2-7; a weak D match, TRBD1 (6 bases). In germline, CDR1 is MNHNY, CDR2 SVGAGI (reference sequence). V lost 0 bases, J lost 4 bases, and 10 bases lay in between. The CDR3 covers 14 residues. The CDR3 sequence: CASSYSGTTYEQYF. CDR3 DNA: TGTGCCAGCAGTTACTCCGGGACAACATACGAGCAGTACTTC.

The chain is built from TRBV5-1 and TRBJ2-1; 11 positions agree with TRBD2. Germline V gene data show CDR1 as SGHRS and CDR2 as YFSETQ. V dropped 1 base and J dropped 8; count of bases not matched to a gene: 11. The CDR3 extends over 17 amino acids. This CDR3 reads CASSLPTSGRSRDEQFF. The CDR3, as DNA: TGCGCCAGCAGCTTGCCTACTAGCGGGAGATCGCGCGATGAGCAGTTCTTC.

With respect to this clonotype: A junction end diverges from the germline sequence, so it may reflect a read error. The CDR3 reads CAGSSIQGSNTEAFF. CDR3 in DNA: TGCGCCGGCAGCTCCATACAGGGTTCGAACACTGAAGCTTTCTTT. J is TRBJ1-1 and V is TRBV5-1; weak D call: TRBD1 (6 bases). Germline lookup yields CDR1 SGHRS and CDR2 YFSETQ. There are 15 residues in the CDR3.

This clonotype has a handful of counts. This chain uses TRBV12-3 or TRBV12-4 with TRBJ2-3; 11 bases align to TRBD2. V lost 7 bases, J lost 1 base, and 7 bases stayed unmatched. This CDR3 contains 16 residues. The CDR3 is CASTLPGLAGTDTQYF. CDR3 DNA sequence: TGTGCCAGCACCTTGCCGGGACTAGCGGGCACAGATACGCAGTATTTT.

In this sample, this clonotype turned up a few times. The chain links TRBV7-3 to TRBJ2-1, with D perhaps TRBD1 (6 bases). The CDR3 extends over 15 amino acids. The germline V gene has CDR1 SGHTA and CDR2 FQGTGA. V was cut by 2 bases and J by 2 bases, with 10 bases left in between. In nucleotides, the CDR3 is TGTGCCAGCAGCTTACAACAGGGAACCTACAATGAGCAGTTCTTC. This translates into CASSLQQGTYNEQFF.